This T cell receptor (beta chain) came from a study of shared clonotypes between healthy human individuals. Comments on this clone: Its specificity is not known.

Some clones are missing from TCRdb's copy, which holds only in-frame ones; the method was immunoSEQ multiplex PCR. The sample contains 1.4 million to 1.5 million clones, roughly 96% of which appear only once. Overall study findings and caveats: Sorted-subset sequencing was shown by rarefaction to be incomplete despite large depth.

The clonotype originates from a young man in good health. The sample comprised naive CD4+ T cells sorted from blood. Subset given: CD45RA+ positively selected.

CDR3 nucleotides: TGTGCCAGCAGCGTAGTCGTTAGCGCTAGCACCGGGGAGCTGTTTTTT. It codes for CASSVVVSASTGELFF. The gene calls are TRBV9 and TRBJ2-2, with a weak D call TRBD2 (5 bases). V was trimmed by 0 bases and J by 4 bases, leaving 13 bases between them. The CDR3 covers 16 residues. Germline V gene sequence: CDR1 SGDLS, CDR2 YYNGEE.